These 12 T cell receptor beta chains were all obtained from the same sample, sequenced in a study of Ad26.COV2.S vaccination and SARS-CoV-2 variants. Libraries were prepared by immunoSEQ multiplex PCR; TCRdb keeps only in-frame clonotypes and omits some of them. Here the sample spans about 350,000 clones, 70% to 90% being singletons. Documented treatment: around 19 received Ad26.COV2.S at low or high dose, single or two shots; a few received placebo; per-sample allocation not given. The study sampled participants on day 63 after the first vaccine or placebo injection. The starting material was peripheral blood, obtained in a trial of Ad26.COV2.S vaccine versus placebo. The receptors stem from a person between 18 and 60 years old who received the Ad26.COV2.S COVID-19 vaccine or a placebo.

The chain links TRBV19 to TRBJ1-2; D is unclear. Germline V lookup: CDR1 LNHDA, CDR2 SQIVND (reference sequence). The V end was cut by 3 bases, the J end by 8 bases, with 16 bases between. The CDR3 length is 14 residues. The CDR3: CASSIGLGMHGYTF. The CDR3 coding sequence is TGTGCCAGTAGTATCGGGTTGGGGATGCACGGCTACACCTTC.

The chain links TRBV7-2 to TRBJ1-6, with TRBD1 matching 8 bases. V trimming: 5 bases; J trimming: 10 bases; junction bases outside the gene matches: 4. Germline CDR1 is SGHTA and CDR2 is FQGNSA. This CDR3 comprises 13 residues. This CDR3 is CASSTTGASPLHF. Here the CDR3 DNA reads TGTGCCAGCAGCACGACAGGGGCCTCACCCCTCCACTTT.

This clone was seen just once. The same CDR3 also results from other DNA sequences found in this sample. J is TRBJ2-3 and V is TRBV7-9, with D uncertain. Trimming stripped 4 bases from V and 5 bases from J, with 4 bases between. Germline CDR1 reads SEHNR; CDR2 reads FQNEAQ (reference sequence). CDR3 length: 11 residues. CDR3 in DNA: TGTGCCAGCAGCTCGATAGATACGCAGTATTTT. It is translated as CASSSIDTQYF. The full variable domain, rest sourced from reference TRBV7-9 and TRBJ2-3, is DTGVSQNPRHKITKRGQNVTFRCDPISEHNRLYWYRQTLGQGPEFLTYFQNEAQLEKSRLLSDRFSAERPKGSFSTLEIQRTEQGDSAMYLCASSSIDTQYFGPGTRLTVL.

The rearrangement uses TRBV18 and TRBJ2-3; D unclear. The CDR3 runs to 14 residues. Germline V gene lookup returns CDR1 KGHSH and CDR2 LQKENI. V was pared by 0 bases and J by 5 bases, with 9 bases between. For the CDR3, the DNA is TGTGCCAGCTCACCACCGGCGGAAGGAGATACGCAGTATTTT. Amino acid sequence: CASSPPAEGDTQYF.

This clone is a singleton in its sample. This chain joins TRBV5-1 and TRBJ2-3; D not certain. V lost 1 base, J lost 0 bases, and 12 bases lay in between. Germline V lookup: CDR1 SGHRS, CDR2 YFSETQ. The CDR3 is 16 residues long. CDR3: CASSLRPQPSTDTQYF. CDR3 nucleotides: TGCGCCAGCAGCTTGCGGCCACAGCCGAGCACAGATACGCAGTATTTT.

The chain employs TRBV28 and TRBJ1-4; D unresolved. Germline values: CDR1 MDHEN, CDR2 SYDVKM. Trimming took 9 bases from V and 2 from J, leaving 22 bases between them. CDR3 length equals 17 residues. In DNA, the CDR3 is TGTGCCAGTACCCCCCGGACCCTAGCCCCGACTAATGAAAAACTGTTTTTT. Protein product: CASTPRTLAPTNEKLFF.

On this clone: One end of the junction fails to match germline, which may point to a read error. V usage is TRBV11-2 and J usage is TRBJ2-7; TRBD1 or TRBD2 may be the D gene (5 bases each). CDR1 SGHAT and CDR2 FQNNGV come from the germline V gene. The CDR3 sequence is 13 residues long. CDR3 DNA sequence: TGTGCCAGCAGCTCAGACGCAGGGAGAATGGTGGGCTTC. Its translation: CASSSDAGRMVGF.

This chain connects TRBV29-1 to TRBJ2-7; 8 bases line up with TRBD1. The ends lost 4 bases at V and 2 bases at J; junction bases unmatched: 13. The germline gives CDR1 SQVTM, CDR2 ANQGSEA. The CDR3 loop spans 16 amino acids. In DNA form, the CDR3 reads TGCAGCGTTGCCTCCATAGACAGGGGTGGCACCTACGAGCAGTACTTC. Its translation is CSVASIDRGGTYEQYF.

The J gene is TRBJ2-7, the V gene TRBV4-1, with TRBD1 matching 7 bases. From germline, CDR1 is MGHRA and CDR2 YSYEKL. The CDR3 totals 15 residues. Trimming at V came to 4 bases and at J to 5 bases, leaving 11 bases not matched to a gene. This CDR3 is CASSRRQGSTNEQYF. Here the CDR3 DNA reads TGCGCCAGCAGCCGCCGACAGGGTTCGACGAACGAGCAGTACTTC.

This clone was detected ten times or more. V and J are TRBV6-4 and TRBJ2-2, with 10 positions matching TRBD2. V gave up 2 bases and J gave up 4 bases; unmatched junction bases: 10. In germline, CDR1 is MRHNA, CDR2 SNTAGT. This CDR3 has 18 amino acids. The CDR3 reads CASSDVPLAGASTGELFF. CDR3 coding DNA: TGTGCCAGCAGTGACGTCCCTCTAGCGGGGGCCTCCACCGGGGAGCTGTTTTTT.

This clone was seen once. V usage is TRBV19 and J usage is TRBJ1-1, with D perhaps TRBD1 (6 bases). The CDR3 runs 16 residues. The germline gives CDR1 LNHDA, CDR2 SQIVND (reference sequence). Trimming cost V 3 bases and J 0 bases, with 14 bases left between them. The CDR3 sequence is CASSILGAGLNTEAFF. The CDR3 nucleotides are TGTGCCAGTAGTATTTTGGGGGCAGGATTGAACACTGAAGCTTTCTTT.

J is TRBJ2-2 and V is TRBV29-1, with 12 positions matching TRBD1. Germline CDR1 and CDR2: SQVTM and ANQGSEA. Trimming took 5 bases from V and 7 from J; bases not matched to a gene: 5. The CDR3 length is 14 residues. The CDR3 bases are TGCAGCGTTTCGGGACAGGGGGCAAGCGGGGAGCTGTTTTTT. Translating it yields CSVSGQGASGELFF.